One and the same sample provided the 10 T cell receptor beta chains below, sequenced in a study of T cell responses to AZD1222 COVID-19 vaccine. Using immunoSEQ multiplex PCR, the repertoire was profiled, and TCRdb retains in-frame clones only, with some absent. The sample holds 120,000 or so clones, around 81% seen once. The material sequenced was peripheral blood, taken on day 0 of AZD1222 vaccination. Receptor source: an adult in good health.

The chain couples TRBV6-5 to TRBJ2-3; D remains ambiguous. This CDR3 comprises 11 residues. The V gene lost 10 bases and the J gene lost 2 bases, with 7 bases spanning the gap. The germline CDR1 and CDR2 sequences are MNHEY and SVGAGI. As DNA, the CDR3 is TGTGCCACCCTCCACACAGATACGCAGTATTTT. Translated: CATLHTDTQYF.

The chain joins TRBV3-1 (or the pseudogene TRBV3-2) to TRBJ1-5; D is ambiguous. The V end lost 5 bases, the J end lost 2 bases, and 7 bases lay between the germline ends. Looked up from germline, CDR1 is LGHDT and CDR2 is YNNKEL (reference sequence). This CDR3 is built from 13 residues. The CDR3 spells CASSASGNQPQHF. CDR3 coding DNA: TGTGCCAGCAGCGCCTCGGGCAATCAGCCCCAGCATTTT.

The rearrangement uses TRBV9 and TRBJ1-2, with 9 bases matching TRBD1. This CDR3 has 17 residues. The trim removed 0 bases at V and 8 bases at J, leaving 14 bases unmatched. Germline V CDR1 and CDR2: SGDLS, YYNGEE. The CDR3: CASSVEIRPQGAGGYTF. DNA for the CDR3: TGTGCCAGCAGCGTAGAGATACGTCCACAGGGGGCGGGAGGCTACACCTTC.

The V gene is TRBV5-1, the J gene TRBJ2-7; D call uncertain. V lost 1 base and J lost 3, with 8 bases in between. The length of the CDR3 is 13 residues. The germline CDR1 and CDR2 sequences are SGHRS and YFSETQ. The CDR3 reads CASSLNVYYEQYF. The DNA for the CDR3 is TGCGCCAGCAGCTTGAACGTTTACTACGAGCAGTACTTC.

V and J are TRBV7-6 and TRBJ1-5; TRBD1 agrees at 12 bases. V lost 5 bases, J lost 6 bases, and 5 bases stayed unmatched. This CDR3 contains 15 residues. CDR1 and CDR2 from the germline V gene are SGHVS and FNYEAQ. Here the CDR3 DNA reads TGTGCCAGCAGCCCCGGGACAGGGGGCGTTCAGCCCCAGCATTTT. It codes for CASSPGTGGVQPQHF.

This clone appeared once. The chain combines TRBV6-2 or TRBV6-3 with TRBJ2-7; the D gene is possibly TRBD2 (7 bases). V shed 7 bases and J shed 2 bases, with 18 bases lying between them. Per germline, CDR1 MNHEY and CDR2 SVGEGT. The CDR3 spans 15 residues. The CDR3 coding sequence is TGTGCCAGCACCCCTGGAGGGGGGGTCCCCTACGAGCAGTACTTC. Translated, it gives CASTPGGGVPYEQYF.

V and J are TRBV3-1 (or the pseudogene TRBV3-2) and TRBJ2-1; 12 bases line up with TRBD2. CDR3 size: 18 residues. Unmatched junction bases numbered 7, after V lost 0 bases and J lost 4 bases. CDR1 is LGHDT, CDR2 YNNKEL, per germline (reference sequence). CDR3: CASSQDPSGGASYNEQFF. The CDR3 region has the DNA TGTGCCAGCAGCCAAGATCCTAGCGGGGGGGCCTCTTACAATGAGCAGTTCTTC.

The CDR3 here is CASGVGQRYTEAFF. The DNA for the CDR3 is TGTGCCAGCGGAGTGGGACAGAGATACACTGAAGCTTTCTTT. The chain recombines TRBV2 with TRBJ1-1; 7 bases line up with TRBD1. The CDR3 has 14 amino acids. Germline CDR1 and CDR2: SNHLY and FYNNEI. Germline trimming cut 8 bases from V and 3 bases from J; bases unmatched to any gene: 9.

The chain is built from TRBV10-3 and TRBJ2-1; TRBD2 matches 9 bases. Unmatched junction bases numbered 9, after V lost 4 bases and J lost 2 bases. Per germline, CDR1 ENHRY and CDR2 SYGVKD. There are 17 residues in the CDR3. The CDR3: CAISGGSGGYPYNEQFF. The CDR3 DNA reads TGTGCCATCAGTGGGGGTAGCGGGGGCTACCCCTACAATGAGCAGTTCTTC.

The chain combines TRBV19 with TRBJ1-3; TRBD1 aligns across 8 bases. The V segment lost 6 bases and the J segment 2 bases; nucleotides outside the gene matches: 0. Germline V gene data show CDR1 as LNHDA and CDR2 as SQIVND (reference sequence). The CDR3 is 13 amino acids. CDR3 sequence (DNA): TGTGCCAGTAGACAGGGGGCTGGAAACACCATATATTTT. Its protein is CASRQGAGNTIYF.